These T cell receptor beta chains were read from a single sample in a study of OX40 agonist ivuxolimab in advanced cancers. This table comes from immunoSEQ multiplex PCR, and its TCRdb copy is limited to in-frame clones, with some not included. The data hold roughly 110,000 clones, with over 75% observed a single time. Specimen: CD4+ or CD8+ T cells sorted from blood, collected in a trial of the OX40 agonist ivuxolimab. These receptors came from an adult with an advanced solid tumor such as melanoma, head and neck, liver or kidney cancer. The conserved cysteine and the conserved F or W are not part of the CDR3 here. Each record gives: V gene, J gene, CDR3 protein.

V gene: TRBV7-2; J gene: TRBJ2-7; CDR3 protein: ASSASLGQASSYEQY
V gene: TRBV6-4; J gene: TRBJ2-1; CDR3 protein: ASSAVPGQGRILYNEQF
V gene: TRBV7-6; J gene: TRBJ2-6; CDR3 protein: ASNPEGGVSGANVLT
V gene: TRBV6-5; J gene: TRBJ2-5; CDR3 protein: ASRGTGEETQY
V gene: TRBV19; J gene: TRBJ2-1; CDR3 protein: STMGDRRNEQF
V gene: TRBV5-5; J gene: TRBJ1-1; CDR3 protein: ASSWGQLNTEAF
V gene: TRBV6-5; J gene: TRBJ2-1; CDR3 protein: ASSYPGRGNEQF
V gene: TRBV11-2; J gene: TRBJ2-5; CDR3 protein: ASSRLGGLAKGTQY
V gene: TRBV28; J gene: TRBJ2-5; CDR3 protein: ASSFRSGDQTQY
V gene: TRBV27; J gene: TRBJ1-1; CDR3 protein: ASSRPGQGQAF
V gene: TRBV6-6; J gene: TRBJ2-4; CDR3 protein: ASSYSRDRAKNIQY
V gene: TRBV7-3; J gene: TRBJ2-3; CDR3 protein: ASSYGTSGGTDTQY
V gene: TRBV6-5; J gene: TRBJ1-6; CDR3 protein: ASSQGGGNNSPLH
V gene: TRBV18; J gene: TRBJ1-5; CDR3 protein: ASSPRRQGGTGVSSGQPQH
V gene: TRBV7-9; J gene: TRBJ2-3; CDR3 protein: ASMAKGDKDTQY
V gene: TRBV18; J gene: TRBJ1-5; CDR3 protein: ASSPTGNDQPQH
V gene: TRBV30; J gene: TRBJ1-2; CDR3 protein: AWPGGGYT
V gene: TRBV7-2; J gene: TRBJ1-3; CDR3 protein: ASSLLGMSSGNTIY
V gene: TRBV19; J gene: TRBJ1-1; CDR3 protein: ASSIVGVNTEAF
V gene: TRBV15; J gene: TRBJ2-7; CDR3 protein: ATSRGFEQY
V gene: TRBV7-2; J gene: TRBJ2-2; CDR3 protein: ASSSTGLPGELF
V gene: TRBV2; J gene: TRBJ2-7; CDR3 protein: ASSVEGSSYEQY
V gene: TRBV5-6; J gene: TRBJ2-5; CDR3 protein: ASNHRTSDKETQY
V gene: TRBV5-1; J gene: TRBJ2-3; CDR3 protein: ASRGGNTDTQY
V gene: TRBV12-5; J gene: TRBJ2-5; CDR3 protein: ASGPGGETQY
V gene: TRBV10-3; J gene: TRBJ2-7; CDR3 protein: AIESEPDSYEQY
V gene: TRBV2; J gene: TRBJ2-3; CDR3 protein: ASSDRDSLVDTQY
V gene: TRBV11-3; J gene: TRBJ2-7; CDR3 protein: ASSAEDSTHEQY
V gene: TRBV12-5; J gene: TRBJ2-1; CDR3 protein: ASGLVPLRGATPV
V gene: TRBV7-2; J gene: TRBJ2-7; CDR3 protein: ASSLEVSSYEQY
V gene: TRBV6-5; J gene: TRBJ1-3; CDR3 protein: ASSSGAGNTIY
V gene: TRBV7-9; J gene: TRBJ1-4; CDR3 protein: ASSSFDPRGEKLF
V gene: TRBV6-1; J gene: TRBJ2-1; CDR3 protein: ASIDPGSILNEQF
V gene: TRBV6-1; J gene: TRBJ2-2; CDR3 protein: ATFRAGGITGELF
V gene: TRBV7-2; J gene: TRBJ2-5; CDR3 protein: ASSQTSRETQY
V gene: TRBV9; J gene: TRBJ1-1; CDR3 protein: ASSVDLGATEAF
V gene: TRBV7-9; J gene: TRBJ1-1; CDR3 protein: ASSLGAGGTEAF
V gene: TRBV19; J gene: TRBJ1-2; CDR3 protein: ASSPSSGTGENGYT
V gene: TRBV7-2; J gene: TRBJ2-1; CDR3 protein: ASSPLGGNEQF
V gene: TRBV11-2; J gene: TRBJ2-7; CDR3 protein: ASSLHSSGQGTEQY
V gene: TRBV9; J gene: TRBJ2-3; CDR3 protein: ASSVDFGRGGLDTQY
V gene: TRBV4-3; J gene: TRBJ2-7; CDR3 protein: ASSPLAGASYEQY
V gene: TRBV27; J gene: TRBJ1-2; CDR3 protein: ASSPADSLYGYT
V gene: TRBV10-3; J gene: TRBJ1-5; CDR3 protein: AISGQWENQPQH
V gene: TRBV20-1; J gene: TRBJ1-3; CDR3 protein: SARTGNTIY
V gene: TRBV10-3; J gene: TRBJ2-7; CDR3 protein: AITGERASYEQY